The clone carrying this T cell receptor beta chain was counted a few times. The sample originates from a study of PD-1 and CTLA-4 blockade in melanoma. The CDR3 consists of 13 residues. Germline V CDR1 and CDR2: GTSNPN, SVGIG (reference sequence). V was pared by 0 bases and J by 4 bases, with 9 bases between. The table came from immunoSEQ multiplex PCR; TCRdb's copy has only in-frame clones and leaves some out. Of roughly 30,000 clones in the sample, around 90% are singletons; the top ten hold roughly 6.8%. The sample here was CD8+ T cells from peripheral blood, taken from a patient given anti-PD-1 treatment. V is TRBV30 and J is TRBJ1-1; the D gene is possibly TRBD1 (5 bases). The receptor comes from a human donor with melanoma. CDR3 residues: CAWSVSGATEAFF. CDR3 in DNA: TGTGCCTGGAGTGTATCCGGGGCCACTGAAGCTTTCTTT.